These 24 T cell receptor beta chains came from one sample sequenced in a study of identical twins. TCRdb reprocessed the 5' RACE reads via MiXCR and lists one record per CDR3 protein. The sample lists approximately 500,000 distinct CDR3 sequences, roughly 26% seen once, with 2.9% in the top ten. The data were also submitted as part of a second study, on T cells expressing NK-cell markers.

Sequenced sample: CD4+ T cells sorted from blood. All receptors derive from a young woman in good health.

V and J are TRBV5-1 and TRBJ2-7; 15 bases match TRBD2. CDR1 is SGHRS, CDR2 YFSETQ, per germline. The CDR3 has 19 amino acids. J gave up 3 bases and V 4 bases, and 14 bases lay outside the gene matches. The CDR3 nucleotides are TGCGCCAGCAGCCGTCAACCCGGACTAGCGGGAGGGGAAATCTACGAGCAGTACTTC. Residues: CASSRQPGLAGGEIYEQYF.

This clonotype was seen a few times. The chain has TRBV20-1 and TRBJ2-5; D possibly corresponds to TRBD1 (5 bases). The CDR3 has 12 amino acids. CDR1 DFQATT and CDR2 SNEGSKA come from the germline V gene (reference sequence). V shed 3 bases and J shed 5 bases, with 10 bases lying between them. The CDR3 sequence: CSARPQGETQYF. DNA of the CDR3: TGCAGTGCTAGGCCGCAGGGTGAGACCCAGTACTTC.

The chain combines TRBV24-1 with TRBJ2-3; no clear D gene. V lost 4 bases to trimming and J lost 0 bases, with 7 bases between them. CDR3 length: 14 amino acids. The germline V gene encodes CDR1 KGHDR and CDR2 SFDVKD. CDR3 coding DNA: TGTGCCACCAGTGACTCGACTAGCACAGATACGCAGTATTTT. This sequence encodes CATSDSTSTDTQYF.

The gene calls are TRBV21-1 and TRBJ2-3; the tabulated D call, TRBD2, remains unverified against the DNA. TRBV21-1 is a recognized pseudogene. CDR3 length: 16 residues. The CDR3 here is CASSARTSGRRDTQYF. CDR3 sequence (DNA): TGTGCCAGCAGCGCACGGACTAGCGGGCGGCGAGATACGCAGTATTTT.

This chain uses TRBV29-1 with TRBJ2-1; 13 nucleotides agree with TRBD2. The CDR3 contains 14 residues. Germline loops: CDR1 SQVTM, CDR2 ANQGSEA. V gave up 7 bases and J gave up 9 bases; unmatched junction bases: 9. The CDR3 reads CSAATSGRAGEQFF. The CDR3 DNA is TGCAGCGCCGCAACTAGCGGGAGGGCGGGTGAGCAGTTCTTC.

The J gene is TRBJ1-4, the V gene TRBV27, with D uncertain. Trimming cost V 4 bases and J 8 bases, with 11 bases left between them. From germline, CDR1 is MNHEY and CDR2 SMNVEV (reference sequence). The CDR3 totals 13 residues. The CDR3 DNA follows: TGTGCCAGCAGTTACGGACTTGGAGAAAAACTGTTTTTT. It is translated as CASSYGLGEKLFF.

This clonotype has only a few counts. This sequence joins TRBV12-3 or TRBV12-4 and TRBJ2-7, with D possibly matching TRBD1 (6 bases). The CDR3 is made up of 16 amino acids. V was pared by 6 bases and J by 3 bases, with 21 bases between. In DNA form, the CDR3 reads TGTGCCAGCAGCTCCTGGGGGCAGGGGAAGAACTACGAGCAGTACTTC. Residues: CASSSWGQGKNYEQYF.

The chain uses TRBV20-1 and TRBJ2-3, with TRBD2 as a possible D gene (6 bases). Per germline, CDR1 DFQATT and CDR2 SNEGSKA (reference sequence). V lost 6 bases to trimming and J lost 1 base, with 14 bases between them. The CDR3 is made up of 14 amino acids. The CDR3 is CSAGRGYRTDTQYF. CDR3 sequence (DNA): TGCAGTGCAGGCCGGGGGTATCGCACAGATACGCAGTATTTT.

In its sample, this clonotype was seen many times. This chain joins TRBV7-9 and TRBJ2-1, with D uncertain. Germline V gives CDR1 SEHNR, CDR2 FQNEAQ (reference sequence). The CDR3 has 11 residues. V lost 5 bases to trimming and J lost 10 bases, with 9 bases between them. DNA of the CDR3: TGTGCCAGCAGCGATCCTAAGGAGCAGTTCTTC. Amino acid sequence: CASSDPKEQFF.

The J gene is TRBJ2-1, the V gene TRBV5-1; D gene ambiguous. The CDR3 is 16 residues long. Trimming shortened V by 4 bases and J by 0 bases, and 14 bases separated the two germline ends. Germline CDR1 and CDR2: SGHRS and YFSETQ. Here the CDR3 reads CASSPARGYSYNEQFF. The CDR3 nucleotides read TGCGCCAGCAGCCCAGCTAGAGGATACTCCTACAATGAGCAGTTCTTC.

CDR3 protein: CSATLRTSGRYEQYF. The CDR3 coding sequence is TGCAGTGCTACACTTCGTACTAGCGGGAGATACGAGCAGTACTTC. This chain connects TRBV20-1 to TRBJ2-7, with TRBD2 matching 11 bases. Germline V CDR1 and CDR2: DFQATT, SNEGSKA (reference sequence). V was pared by 4 bases and J by 4 bases, with 9 bases of the junction left unmatched. The CDR3 extends over 15 amino acids.

The J gene is TRBJ2-7, the V gene TRBV18, with D possibly being TRBD2 (6 bases). This CDR3 contains 14 residues. The germline V and J ends were trimmed by 1 base and 3 bases, with 10 bases remaining between them. Germline loops: CDR1 KGHSH, CDR2 LQKENI. The DNA for the CDR3 is TGTGCCAGCTCACCACGGGAGGAAAACTACGAGCAGTACTTC. It encodes CASSPREENYEQYF.

This clonotype was counted a few times. This chain connects TRBV5-1 to TRBJ1-2; TRBD1 agrees at 8 bases. CDR1 is SGHRS, CDR2 YFSETQ, per germline. V gave up 7 bases and J gave up 8 bases; unmatched junction bases: 10. The length of the CDR3 is 13 residues. CDR3 in amino acids: CASGDRGFGGYTF. CDR3 bases: TGCGCCAGCGGTGACAGGGGCTTTGGCGGCTACACCTTC.

Only a few counts were recorded for this clonotype. The chain recombines TRBV29-1 with TRBJ2-3, with D maybe TRBD2 (5 bases). The CDR3 has 12 residues. Trimming shortened V by 2 bases and J by 7 bases, and 10 bases separated the two germline ends. The germline CDR1 and CDR2 sequences are SQVTM and ANQGSEA. The CDR3 bases are TGCAGCGTTGAACCGGGAATAAATACGCAGTATTTT. Translating it yields CSVEPGINTQYF.

The rearrangement uses TRBV6-5 and TRBJ2-5; 14 bases line up with TRBD2. From germline, CDR1 is MNHEY and CDR2 SVGAGI. The J segment lost 5 bases and the V segment lost 1 base, leaving 9 bases of the junction unmatched. The CDR3 is made up of 18 amino acids. The CDR3 DNA sequence: TGTGCCAGCAGTTACTACCGGGGACTAGCGGGGGAGGCGGAGACCCAGTACTTC. It translates to CASSYYRGLAGEAETQYF.

This chain uses TRBV29-1 with TRBJ1-1; 7 bases align to TRBD1. After removal of 7 bases from V and 2 bases from J, the junction contained 7 bases not matched to a gene. Germline loops: CDR1 SQVTM, CDR2 ANQGSEA. This CDR3 comprises 13 residues. CDR3 region: CSGDRTGNTEAFF. As DNA, the CDR3 is TGCAGCGGGGACCGGACAGGCAACACTGAAGCTTTCTTT.

The V and J genes are TRBV11-2 and TRBJ2-4; 7 bases map to TRBD1. Germline lookup yields CDR1 SGHAT and CDR2 FQNNGV. V lost 5 bases and J lost 5; bases outside the gene matches: 9. The CDR3 is made up of 15 amino acids. CDR3 DNA: TGTGCCAGCAGCCGAACAGGGGTGTACGAAAACATTCAGTACTTC. Residues: CASSRTGVYENIQYF.

This clonotype has a handful of counts. V gene TRBV28 combines with J gene TRBJ2-1; D gene uncertain. The CDR3 extends over 11 amino acids. Trimming removed 1 base at V and 10 bases at J, with 5 bases between. Germline V gene sequence: CDR1 MDHEN, CDR2 SYDVKM. The CDR3 DNA reads TGTGCCAGCAGTTTATCGTGGGAGCAGTTCTTC. Amino acid sequence: CASSLSWEQFF. The variable domain in full, with the rest retrieved from reference TRBV28 and TRBJ2-1, is DVKVTQSSRYLVKRTGEKVFLECVQDMDHENMFWYRQDPGLGLRLIYFSYDVKMKEKGDIPEGYSVSREKKERFSLILESASTNQTSMYLCASSLSWEQFFGPGTRLTVL.

This clonotype was detected only a few times. The V and J genes are TRBV15 and TRBJ1-5, with TRBD1 as a possible D gene (6 bases). Germline CDR1 reads LNHNV; CDR2 reads YYDKDF (reference sequence). The CDR3 runs to 14 residues. V was pared by 6 bases and J by 7 bases, with 16 bases between. CDR3 loop: CATSDEGGYQPQHF. CDR3 DNA: TGTGCCACCAGTGACGAGGGGGGATACCAGCCCCAGCATTTT.

This clonotype was recorded a few times. The chain is built from TRBV12-3 or TRBV12-4 and TRBJ2-1; D may be TRBD2 (5 bases). The V end lost 1 base, the J end lost 7 bases, and 17 bases lay between the germline ends. The CDR3 length is 16 residues. CDR3 amino acids: CASSLGTRLLGNEQFF. Written as DNA, the CDR3 is TGTGCCAGCAGTTTAGGGACTCGCCTTCTCGGGAATGAGCAGTTCTTC.

This chain uses TRBV29-1 with TRBJ1-1; D is undetermined. Germline V gene lookup returns CDR1 SQVTM and CDR2 ANQGSEA. The V end was cut by 0 bases, the J end by 0 bases, with 11 bases between. The CDR3 runs 15 residues. In nucleotides, the CDR3 is TGCAGCGTTGAAGATGAGGCACCCCTGAACACTGAAGCTTTCTTT. It codes for CSVEDEAPLNTEAFF.

The gene calls are TRBV7-6 and TRBJ2-1, with 7 bases fitting TRBD2. The CDR3 runs 13 residues. Looked up from germline, CDR1 is SGHVS and CDR2 is FNYEAQ. Germline trimming cut 4 bases from V and 13 bases from J; bases unmatched to any gene: 10. The CDR3 nucleotides are TGTGCCAGCAGCTGGGGAGGGAGGGCCCCACAGTTCTTC. This codes for CASSWGGRAPQFF.

This clonotype was detected a few times. V and J are TRBV6-5 and TRBJ2-2; D gene uncertain. The V end was cut by 6 bases, the J end by 2 bases, with 10 bases between. The CDR3 length is 14 residues. CDR1 is MNHEY and CDR2 is SVGAGI in the germline V gene. DNA of the CDR3: TGTGCCAGCAGCTATACTCGCAACACCGGGGAGCTGTTTTTT. The encoded protein is CASSYTRNTGELFF.

This clonotype occurred many times. The gene calls are TRBV12-3 or TRBV12-4 and TRBJ1-1; D not resolved. This CDR3 contains 14 residues. The V gene lost 1 base and the J gene lost 1 base, with 7 bases spanning the gap. The CDR3 reads CASSLVSANTEAFF. CDR3 DNA: TGTGCCAGCAGTTTAGTTTCAGCGAACACTGAAGCTTTCTTT.